Sequencing of this T cell receptor (beta chain) was carried out in a study of T cell repertoires in cytomegalovirus infection. About the research overall: CMV infection plus the matching HLA type was flagged by public TCR beta signatures.

One entry per CDR3 protein, called by TCRdb with MiXCR from the reads. The sample contains about 190,000 distinct CDR3 sequences, roughly 27% of which appear only once. This clonotype was counted only a few times. Its antigen remains unknown. Germline V gives CDR1 SGHVS, CDR2 FNYEAQ. The CDR3 loop spans 19 amino acids. The V and J ends lost 5 bases and 2 bases respectively, with 27 bases between them. Study results and caveats: Dominating the ex vivo response were TCR beta clonotypes that were CMV-specific and HLA-C-restricted.

This TCR was recovered from a human donor in good health (CMV status not recorded). Some clones in this sample may be carry-over from other donors' samples. Source material: PBMCs. This rearrangement joins TRBV7-6 to TRBJ2-5, with a tentative D call TRBD2 (6 bases). CDR3 amino acids: CASSINPPLSGGEQETQYF. CDR3 in DNA: TGTGCCAGCAGCATAAACCCCCCGCTATCCGGCGGGGAGCAAGAGACCCAGTACTTC.